This passage covers 5 T cell receptor beta chains from one sample sequenced in a study of CD8 T cells in Susac syndrome. With random hexamers, about 0.45 to 1 ug RNA was reverse transcribed. TCRdb reanalysed the immunoSEQ multiplex PCR reads using MiXCR and keeps one entry per CDR3 protein. Of some 170,000 distinct CDR3 sequences in the sample, around 94% were seen once. Sample: CD4+ T cells from PBMCs. These receptors were collected from a human donor with Susac syndrome.

The rearrangement links TRBV9 to TRBJ2-3; D unresolved. V was pared by 2 bases and J by 2 bases, with 12 bases between. The CDR3 loop spans 15 amino acids. CDR1 and CDR2 (germline): SGDLS, YYNGEE. The CDR3 bases are TGTGCCAGCAGCGTGGCGGCCTGGCCCACAGATACGCAGTATTTT. Translated: CASSVAAWPTDTQYF.

V usage is TRBV6-2 or TRBV6-3 and J usage is TRBJ2-7; D gene ambiguous. V shed 7 bases and J shed 3 bases, with 10 bases lying between them. CDR3 length: 12 amino acids. In germline, CDR1 is MNHEY, CDR2 SVGEGT. The CDR3 bases are TGTGCCAGCAAGAGAGGTAACTACGAGCAGTACTTC. Translated: CASKRGNYEQYF.

This clonotype was detected once. The chain uses TRBV29-1 and TRBJ2-1, with a weak D call TRBD2 (7 bases). CDR3 length equals 13 residues. Trimming pared 7 bases from V and 15 bases from J, leaving 25 bases between. Germline CDR1 is SQVTM and CDR2 is ANQGSEA. The CDR3 is CSGIQQGSGRTFF. CDR3 sequence (DNA): TGCAGCGGTATTCAGCAGGGGTCCGGGAGGACGTTCTTC.

This chain joins TRBV11-3 and TRBJ2-3; no definite D call. The germline V gene encodes CDR1 SGHNT and CDR2 YENEEA. Deletions cut 4 bases from V and 8 bases from J, with 10 bases between. There are 12 residues in the CDR3. The chain's CDR3 is CASSSMTGTQYF. CDR3 nucleotide sequence: TGTGCCAGCAGCTCCATGACGGGTACGCAGTATTTT.

The V and J genes are TRBV7-3 and TRBJ2-2; D is ambiguous. With 3 bases removed from V and 8 bases from J, the gap between germline ends came to 10 bases. Germline CDR1 is SGHTA and CDR2 is FQGTGA. The CDR3 consists of 13 residues. This chain's CDR3 is CASSLVSSGELFF. In nucleotides, the CDR3 is TGTGCCAGCAGCTTGGTGTCTTCTGGGGAGCTGTTTTTT.